The clone carrying this T cell receptor beta chain was seen repeatedly, ten times or more. Its matching antigen is unknown. Germline lookup yields CDR1 SGDLS and CDR2 YYNGEE. This CDR3 has 15 amino acids. Trimming left V 4 bases short and J 0 bases short, with 13 bases between. In TCRdb, the PCR reads were re-called with MiXCR into one record per CDR3 protein. The sample has about half a million distinct CDR3 sequences, about a fifth seen once; the top ten hold more than 0.8%. The sample originates from a study of molecular identifiers for immune sequencing clone quantification. The study, taken as a whole, reports: Highly expanded clone sizes could be underestimated by identical TCR molecules that share a barcode.

The genes are TRBV9 and TRBJ1-1; a possible D gene is TRBD1 (5 bases). The specimen was naive CD8+ T cells from blood, with Jurkat cell RNA spiked in. Subset described: FACS-sorted CD8+CD4-CCR7+CD45RA+ naive T cells. This TCR was sampled from a human donor in good health. Some libraries in this study had Jurkat cell RNA spiked in. The CDR3 here is CASSLGGGMNTEAFF. CDR3 nucleotides: TGTGCCAGCAGCCTAGGTGGGGGGATGAACACTGAAGCTTTCTTT.